This T cell receptor beta chain appears in the sequencing data of a study of T cell responses to AZD1222 COVID-19 vaccine. With 2 bases removed from V and 4 bases from J, the gap between germline ends came to 2 bases. The CDR3 is 11 amino acids. Within the sample, this clone is medium-sized (0.01 to 0.1%). Antigen: not known. Findings and limits, study-wide: Spike-specific TCR depth and breadth grew after two AZD1222 doses. Spike-wide coverage was observed for vaccine-associated CD4 TCRs, with dominant responses at 160-218 and 743-854. Most donors were white British and more were female, and clonal diversity was possibly underestimated.

Some clones are missing from TCRdb's copy, which holds only in-frame ones; the method was immunoSEQ multiplex PCR. The sample records around 71,000 clones, 75% to 85% being singletons. The TCR was taken from an adult who received the AZD1222 COVID-19 vaccine. The sample consisted of peripheral blood, taken 28 days after the second AZD1222 dose. This sequence joins TRBV12-3 or TRBV12-4 and TRBJ1-1; D remains ambiguous. The CDR3 DNA reads as TGTGCCAGCAGTTTAACCACTGAAGCTTTCTTT. It specifies CASSLTTEAFF.